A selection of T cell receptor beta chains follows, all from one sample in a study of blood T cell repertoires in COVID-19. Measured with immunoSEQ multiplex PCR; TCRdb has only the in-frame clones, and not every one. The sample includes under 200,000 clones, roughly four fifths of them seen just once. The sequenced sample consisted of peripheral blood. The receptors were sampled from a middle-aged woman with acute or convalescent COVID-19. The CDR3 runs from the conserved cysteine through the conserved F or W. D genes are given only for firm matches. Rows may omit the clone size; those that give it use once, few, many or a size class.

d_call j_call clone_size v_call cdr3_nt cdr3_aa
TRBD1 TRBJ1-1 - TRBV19 TGTGCCAGTTCGGGACAGGAGCTTTCCGGGGGCACTGAAGCTTTCTTT CASSGQELSGGTEAFF
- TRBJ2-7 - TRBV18 TGTGCCAGCTCCCAAGGGAGTTCCTACGAGCAGTACTTC CASSQGSSYEQYF
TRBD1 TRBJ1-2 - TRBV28 TGTGCCAGCAGTTTCCCCGGACAGGGGCACTATGGCTACACCTTC CASSFPGQGHYGYTF
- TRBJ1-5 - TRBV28 TGTGCCAGCAGTGGCTTACAGGGTGGGCCCCAGCATTTT CASSGLQGGPQHF
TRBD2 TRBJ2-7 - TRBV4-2 TGTGCCAGCAGCCAAGGCCCTAGCGGGAGAGGAGGCGAGCAGTACTTC CASSQGPSGRGGEQYF
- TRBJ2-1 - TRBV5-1 TGCGCCAGCAGCTTGGCCGTCGATGAGCAGTTCTTC CASSLAVDEQFF
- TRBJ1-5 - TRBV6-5 TGTGCCAGCAGGCAGGGTATCAGCAATCAGCCCCAGCATTTT CASRQGISNQPQHF
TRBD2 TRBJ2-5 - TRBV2 TGTGCCAGCAGTTCGTTAGGACTAGGGGAGACCCAGTACTTC CASSSLGLGETQYF
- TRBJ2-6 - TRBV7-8 TGTGCCAGCAGCTTAGTTGGGAGCTCTGGGGCCAACGTCCTGACTTTC CASSLVGSSGANVLTF
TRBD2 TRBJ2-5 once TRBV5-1 TGCGCCAGCAGCTTCGTAGCGGGGGAAGAGACCCAGTACTTC CASSFVAGEETQYF
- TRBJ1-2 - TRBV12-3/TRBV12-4 TGTGCCAGCCGTAGGGGGGGCTCTGGCTACACCTTC CASRRGGSGYTF
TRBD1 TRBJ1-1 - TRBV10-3 TGTGCCATCATGACCCAAACAGGGGGCGGCACTGAAGCTTTCTTT CAIMTQTGGGTEAFF
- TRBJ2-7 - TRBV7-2 TGTGCCAGCAGCTTAGGGCGCGGATACGAGCAGTACTTC CASSLGRGYEQYF
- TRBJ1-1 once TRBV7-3 TGTGCCAGCAGCCGAACGCCCCCCTGGGCACCGAGAATGAACACTGAAGCTTTCTTT CASSRTPPWAPRMNTEAFF
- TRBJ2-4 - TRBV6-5 TGTGCCAGCAGCCGACAGGGAGGTAGCAACATTCAGTACTTC CASSRQGGSNIQYF
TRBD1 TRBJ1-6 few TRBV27 TGTGCCAGCAGTTTCCGGACAGGCAAAGAGGCCCCCCTCCACTTT CASSFRTGKEAPLHF
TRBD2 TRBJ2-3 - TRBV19 TGTGCCAGTACCAGGACTAGCGGGAGAGCAGATACGCAGTATTTT CASTRTSGRADTQYF
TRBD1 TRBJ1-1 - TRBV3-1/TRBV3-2 TGTGCCAGCAGCCTTAGGGGGCTGAGCACTGAAGCTTTCTTT CASSLRGLSTEAFF
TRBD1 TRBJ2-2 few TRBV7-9 TGTGCCAGCAGCTCACCGTATCCGCAGGGGGCGAACACCGGGGAGCTGTTTTTT CASSSPYPQGANTGELFF
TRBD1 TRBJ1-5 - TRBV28 TGTGCCAGCTCGCCCCAGGGACAGCCCAATCAGCCCCAGCATTTT CASSPQGQPNQPQHF
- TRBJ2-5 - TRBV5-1 TGCGCCAGCAGCTTGGTTGCGGGGACCCTCCAAGAGACCCAGTACTTC CASSLVAGTLQETQYF
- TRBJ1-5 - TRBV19 TGTGCCAGTAGTTCCCGGGTGTCCCGAGATCAGCCCCAGCATTTT CASSSRVSRDQPQHF
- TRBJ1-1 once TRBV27 TGTGCCAGCCGGAAACTAATGGACAGATTAATGAACACTGAAGCTTTCTTT CASRKLMDRLMNTEAFF
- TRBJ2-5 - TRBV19 TGTGCCAGTAGTCTCTGGGCCCAAGAGACCCAGTACTTC CASSLWAQETQYF
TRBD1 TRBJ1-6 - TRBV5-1 TGCGCCAGCAGCTTATCCGGGACAGCTAATTCACCCCTCCACTTT CASSLSGTANSPLHF
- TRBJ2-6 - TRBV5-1 TGCGCCAGCAGCTTGCGGGGGGCCGGGGCCAACGTCCTGACTTTC CASSLRGAGANVLTF
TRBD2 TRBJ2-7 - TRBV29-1 TGCAGCGTTAAGGCGGGAGGGAGGTACGAGCAGTACTTC CSVKAGGRYEQYF
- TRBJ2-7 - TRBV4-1 TGCGCCAGCAGCCCAGAGAGGGGAGGTTACGAGCAGTACTTC CASSPERGGYEQYF
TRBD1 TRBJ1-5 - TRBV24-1 TGTGCCACCAGTGACCCTGGACAGGGAAGCAATCAGCCCCAGCATTTT CATSDPGQGSNQPQHF
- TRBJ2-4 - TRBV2 TGTGCCAGCAGTGGGACAGCCGCCAAAAACATTCAGTACTTC CASSGTAAKNIQYF
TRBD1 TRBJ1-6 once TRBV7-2 TGTGCCAGCAGCCCGCTACAGGGGTATAATTCACCCCTCCACTTT CASSPLQGYNSPLHF
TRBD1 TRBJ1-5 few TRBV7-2 TGTGCCAGCAGTTCCGGACAGGATTGGCAGCCCCAGCATTTT CASSSGQDWQPQHF
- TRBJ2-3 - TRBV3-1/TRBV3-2 TGTGCCAGCAGCCAATCTGATACGCAGTATTTT CASSQSDTQYF
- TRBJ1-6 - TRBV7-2 TGTGCCAGCAGTTCATATAATTCACCCCTCCACTTT CASSSYNSPLHF
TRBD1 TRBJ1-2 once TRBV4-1 TGCGCCAGCAGCGACAGGGCCAGAGCTAACTATGGCTACACCTTC CASSDRARANYGYTF
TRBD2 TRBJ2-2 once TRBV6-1 TGTGCCAGCAGTGAACAGGGACTAGCCCCCGGGGAGCTGTTTTTT CASSEQGLAPGELFF
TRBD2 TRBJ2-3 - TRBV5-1 TGCGCCAGCAGTCCCTTGACTAGCGGGAACACAGATACGCAGTATTTT CASSPLTSGNTDTQYF
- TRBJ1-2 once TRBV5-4 TGTGCCAGCAGCGGACACAGCGGGGGGCTAGGTGGCTACACCTTC CASSGHSGGLGGYTF
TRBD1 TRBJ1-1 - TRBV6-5 TGTGCCATACAGGGGCCCACTGAAGCTTTCTTT CAIQGPTEAFF
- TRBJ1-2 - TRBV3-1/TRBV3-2 TGTGCCAGCAGCCAAGCTCTGTATGGCTACACCTTC CASSQALYGYTF
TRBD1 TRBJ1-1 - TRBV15 TGTGCCACCAGCAGCGGCAGGGGGTTGTTCCTCGGAGCTTTCTTT CATSSGRGLFLGAFF
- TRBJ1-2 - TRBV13 TGTGCCAGCAGCGTTCAGGGTTTTGCTAACTATGGCTACACCTTC CASSVQGFANYGYTF
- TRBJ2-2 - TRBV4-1 TGCGCCAGCAGCCCCCATGGGGGGGCTAGGGACACCGGGGAGCTGTTTTTT CASSPHGGARDTGELFF
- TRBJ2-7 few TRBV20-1 TGCAGTGCTAGCTCCGGTCACGAGCAGTACTTC CSASSGHEQYF
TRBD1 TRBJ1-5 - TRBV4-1 TGCGCCAGCAGCGCCATGACAGGGACAAATCAGCCCCAGCATTTT CASSAMTGTNQPQHF